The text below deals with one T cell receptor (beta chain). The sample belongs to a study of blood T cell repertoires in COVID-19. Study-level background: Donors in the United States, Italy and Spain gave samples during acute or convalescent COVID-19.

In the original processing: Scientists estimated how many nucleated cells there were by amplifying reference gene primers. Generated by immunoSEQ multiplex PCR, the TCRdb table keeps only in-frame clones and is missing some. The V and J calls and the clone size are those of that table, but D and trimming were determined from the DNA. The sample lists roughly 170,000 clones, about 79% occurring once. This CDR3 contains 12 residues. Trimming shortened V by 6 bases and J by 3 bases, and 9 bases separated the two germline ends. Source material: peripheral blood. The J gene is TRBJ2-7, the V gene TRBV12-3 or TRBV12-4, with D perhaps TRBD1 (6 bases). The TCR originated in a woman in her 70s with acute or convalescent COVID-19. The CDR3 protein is CASSLRGYEQYF. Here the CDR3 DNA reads TGTGCCAGCAGCCTCAGGGGCTACGAGCAGTACTTC.